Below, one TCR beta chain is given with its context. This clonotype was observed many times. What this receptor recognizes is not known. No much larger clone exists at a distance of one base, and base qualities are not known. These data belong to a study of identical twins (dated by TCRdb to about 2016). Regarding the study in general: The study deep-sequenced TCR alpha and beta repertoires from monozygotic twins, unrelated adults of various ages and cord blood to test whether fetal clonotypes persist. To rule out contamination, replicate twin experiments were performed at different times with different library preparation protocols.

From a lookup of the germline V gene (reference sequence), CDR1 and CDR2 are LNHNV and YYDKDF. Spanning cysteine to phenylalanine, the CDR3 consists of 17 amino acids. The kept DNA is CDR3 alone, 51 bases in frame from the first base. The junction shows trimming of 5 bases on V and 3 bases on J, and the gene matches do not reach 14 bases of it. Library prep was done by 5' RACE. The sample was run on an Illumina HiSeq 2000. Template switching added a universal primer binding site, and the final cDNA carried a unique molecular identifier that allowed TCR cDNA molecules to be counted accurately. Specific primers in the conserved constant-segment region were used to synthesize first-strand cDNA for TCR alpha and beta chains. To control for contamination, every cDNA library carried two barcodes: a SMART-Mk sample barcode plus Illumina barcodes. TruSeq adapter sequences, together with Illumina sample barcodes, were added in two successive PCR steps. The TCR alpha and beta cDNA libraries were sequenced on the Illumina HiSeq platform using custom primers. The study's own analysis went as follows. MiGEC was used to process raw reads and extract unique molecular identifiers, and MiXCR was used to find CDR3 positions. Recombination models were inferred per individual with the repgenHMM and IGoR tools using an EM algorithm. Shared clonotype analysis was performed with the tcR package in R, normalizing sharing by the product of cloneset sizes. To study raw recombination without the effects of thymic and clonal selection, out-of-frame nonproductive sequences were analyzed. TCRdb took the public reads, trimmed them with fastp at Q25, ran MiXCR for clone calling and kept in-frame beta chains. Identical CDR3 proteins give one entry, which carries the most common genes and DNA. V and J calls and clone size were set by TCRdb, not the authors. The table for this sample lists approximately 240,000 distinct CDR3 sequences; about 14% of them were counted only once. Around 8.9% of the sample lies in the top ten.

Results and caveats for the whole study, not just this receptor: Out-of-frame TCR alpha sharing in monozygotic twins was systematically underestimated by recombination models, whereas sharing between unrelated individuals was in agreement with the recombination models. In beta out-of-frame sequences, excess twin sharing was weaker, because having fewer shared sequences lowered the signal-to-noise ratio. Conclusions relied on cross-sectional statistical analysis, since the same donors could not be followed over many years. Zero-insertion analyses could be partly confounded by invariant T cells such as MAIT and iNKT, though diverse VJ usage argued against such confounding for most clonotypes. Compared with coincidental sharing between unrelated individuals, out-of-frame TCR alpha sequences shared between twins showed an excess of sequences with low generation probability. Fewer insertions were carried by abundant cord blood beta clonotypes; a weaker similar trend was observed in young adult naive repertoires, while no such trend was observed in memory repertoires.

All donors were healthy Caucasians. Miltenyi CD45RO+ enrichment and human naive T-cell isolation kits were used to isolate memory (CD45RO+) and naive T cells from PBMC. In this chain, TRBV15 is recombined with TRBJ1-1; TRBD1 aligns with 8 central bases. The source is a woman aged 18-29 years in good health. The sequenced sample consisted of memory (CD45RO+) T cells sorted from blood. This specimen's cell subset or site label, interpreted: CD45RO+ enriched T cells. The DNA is TGTGCCACCAGCGCCGACAGGGGCCACGATTTCCACACTGAAGCTTTCTTT. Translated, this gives CATSADRGHDFHTEAFF.